This T cell receptor (beta chain) was captured by sequencing in a study of cytomegalovirus exposure and HLA in healthy donors. For the study at large: Of about 400 genotyped donors, 65% to 85% clustered with self-reported Caucasian donors.

Primers: 60 Vbeta forward and 13 Jbeta reverse. Method: immunoSEQ multiplex PCR; TCRdb's copy keeps in-frame clones and lacks some. Here the sample spans roughly 100,000 clones, approximately 64% being singletons. The material sequenced was PBMCs. This sequence originates from a human donor in good health.

The CDR3 DNA sequence: TGTGCCAGCAGAAAATTACTTCGACCGGGACTTGCTAGCACAGATACGCAGTATTTT. Its translation: CASRKLLRPGLASTDTQYF. The rearrangement joins TRBV27 to TRBJ2-3, with D possibly being TRBD2 (6 bases). Trimming left V 6 bases short and J 0 bases short, with 25 bases between. The CDR3 totals 19 residues. Germline V lookup: CDR1 MNHEY, CDR2 SMNVEV (reference sequence).